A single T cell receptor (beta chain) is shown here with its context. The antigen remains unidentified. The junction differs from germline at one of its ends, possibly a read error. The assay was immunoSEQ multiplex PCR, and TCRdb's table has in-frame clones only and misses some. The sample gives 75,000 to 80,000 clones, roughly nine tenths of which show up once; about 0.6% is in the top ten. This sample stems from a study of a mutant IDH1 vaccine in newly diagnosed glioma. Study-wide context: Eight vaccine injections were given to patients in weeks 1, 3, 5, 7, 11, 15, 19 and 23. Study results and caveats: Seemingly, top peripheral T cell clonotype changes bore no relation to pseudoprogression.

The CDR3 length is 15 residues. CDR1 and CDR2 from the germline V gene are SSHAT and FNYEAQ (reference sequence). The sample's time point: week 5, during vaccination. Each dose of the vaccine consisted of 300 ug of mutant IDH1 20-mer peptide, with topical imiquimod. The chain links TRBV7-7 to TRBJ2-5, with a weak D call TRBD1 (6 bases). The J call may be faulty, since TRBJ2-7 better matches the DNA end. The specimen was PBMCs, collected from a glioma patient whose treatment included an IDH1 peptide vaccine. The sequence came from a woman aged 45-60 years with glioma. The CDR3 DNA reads TGTGCTAGCAGCTTAGGCCCAACAGGGCCCCACGAGCAGTACTTC. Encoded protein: CASSLGPTGPHEQYF.